This T cell receptor beta chain is drawn from a study of T cells in Graves' hyperthyroidism and ophthalmopathy. Notes on the study in general: Ophthalmopathy, which appeared later, was predicted by the model a median roughly 6.6 months before onset. Researchers found most expanded thyroid clonotypes above 0.001 in blood as well.

Lactation, pregnancy, other autoimmune disease or uncontrolled infection excluded patients. Diagnostic decisions used clinical symptoms, serum thyroxine and TRAb, thyroid ultrasound and orbital computed tomography. This clonotype was counted many times. Its antigen is currently unknown. The CDR3 is 14 residues long. The junction had 6 bases not matched to a gene; V was cut back by 5 bases and J by 0 bases. Germline lookup yields CDR1 SQVTM and CDR2 ANQGSEA. TCR beta CDR3 region amplification was performed from RNA transcripts. An initial round of RT-PCR targeting the TCR CDR3 relied on the HTBI primer set. TCRdb reprocessed the multiplex PCR reads with MiXCR, giving one entry per CDR3 protein. The sample includes under 700,000 distinct CDR3 sequences, around 17% seen only once; the top ten take approximately 20%.

The specimen sequenced was blood. The chain links TRBV29-1 to TRBJ1-1, with 7 bases lining up with TRBD1. This clonotype was obtained from a woman aged 18-29 years with Graves' hyperthyroidism. CDR3 sequence (DNA): TGCAGCGTTTCAGGGGGAAAGATGAACACTGAAGCTTTCTTT. Its protein is CSVSGGKMNTEAFF.